This TCR beta chain was recorded in a study of T cells in Graves' hyperthyroidism and ophthalmopathy. Study as a whole: Prior to any treatment, at the point of initial diagnosis, peripheral blood was collected.

TCR beta CDR3 regions were amplified from RNA transcripts. First-round RT-PCR targeting the TCR CDR3 was performed with the HTBI primer set. TCRdb redid the calling of the multiplex PCR reads with MiXCR, one entry per CDR3 protein. The sample has about 640,000 distinct CDR3 sequences; 13% to 15% are singletons. PBMCs came from about 10 ml fresh peripheral blood. The TCR was taken from a woman aged 45-65 years with Graves' ophthalmopathy. The source material was blood.

CDR3 coding DNA: TGTGCCAGCAGCTTAGGAGCCCAGGCGTGGGAGACCCAGTACTTC. It is translated as CASSLGAQAWETQYF. The chain couples TRBV11-2 to TRBJ2-5; unclear D gene. V was pared by 1 base and J by 5 bases, with 14 bases between. This CDR3 spans 15 amino acids. The germline V gene encodes CDR1 SGHAT and CDR2 FQNNGV.